The TCR beta chain under discussion was sequenced for a study of blood T cell repertoires in COVID-19. Study-level background: The study drew acute and convalescent COVID-19 samples from the United States, Italy and Spain. T cells, B-cell-depleted T cells, or PBMCs provided the cDNA or gDNA that served as material.

The authors' processing: Estimation of nucleated cell counts relied on the amplification of reference gene primers. Profiled with immunoSEQ multiplex PCR; TCRdb holds only in-frame clones, not every one. From that table come the V and J calls and clone size; the DNA was used to work out D and trimming. This table holds more than 200,000 clones, about 85% found once. Sequences were obtained from peripheral blood. The clonotype originates from a man aged 55 to 70 with acute or convalescent COVID-19.

The CDR3 reads CASSPDRVRPSYEQYF. CDR3 DNA: TGCGCCAGCAGCCCGGACAGGGTCAGACCCTCCTACGAGCAGTACTTC. The rearrangement links TRBV5-1 to TRBJ2-7; 8 nucleotides line up with TRBD1. Germline V gene data show CDR1 as SGHRS and CDR2 as YFSETQ. CDR3 size: 16 residues. V was pared by 4 bases and J by 0 bases, with 9 bases of the junction left unmatched.